A selection of T cell receptor beta chains follows, all from one sample in a study of shared clonotypes between healthy human individuals. TCRdb's table, derived via immunoSEQ multiplex PCR, lists solely in-frame clones and lacks some. Of hundreds of thousands of clones in the sample, less than 85% are singletons; the top ten hold 1.5% to 2%. Sequences were obtained from memory CD4+ T cells sorted from blood. The receptors here all came from a woman in her twenties or thirties in good health. Both conserved end residues are part of each CDR3. The D gene is left open where the match is weak. For some rows the clone size is stated as once, few or many, or as a class when expanded; others skip it.

>TRBV11-1|few|TRBD2|TRBJ2-1
TGTGCCAGCAGCTGGACTAGCGGGAGGGCCGGTGAGCAGTTCTTC
CASSWTSGRAGEQFF
>TRBV20-1|-|TRBD1|TRBJ2-5
TGCAGTGCTAGACGGGACAGCTGGGAGTACTTC
CSARRDSWEYF
>TRBV4-2|-|TRBD2|TRBJ2-7
TGTGCCAGCAGCCGGGAGCGGGAGACGGGTTACGAGCAGTACTTC
CASSRERETGYEQYF
>TRBV5-1|-|TRBD1|TRBJ1-1
TGCGCCAGCAGTTTAGAACAGGGGGCCGTTCGAACTGAAGCTTTCTTT
CASSLEQGAVRTEAFF
>TRBV5-6|-|-|TRBJ1-1
TGTGCCAGCAGCCTAGGACCAAGTGAAGCTTTCTTT
CASSLGPSEAFF
>TRBV25-1|-|TRBD2|TRBJ2-1
TGTGCCAGCAGCCAACCTAGCGGGAGCTACAATGAGCAGTTCTTC
CASSQPSGSYNEQFF
>TRBV5-1|-|TRBD1|TRBJ1-2
TGCGCCAGCAGCTTGGGGGACAGAACTAACTATGGCTACACCTTC
CASSLGDRTNYGYTF
>TRBV11-2|-|TRBD1|TRBJ2-5
TGTGCCAGCAGCTTTAATCCGGGACAGGGTGGCGAGACCCAGTACTTC
CASSFNPGQGGETQYF
>TRBV6-1|once|-|TRBJ1-1
TGTGCCAGCAGTGAATCTAGGGGAAACACTGAAGCTTTCTTT
CASSESRGNTEAFF
>TRBV7-8|-|-|TRBJ2-5
TGTGCCAGCAGCTTATCTCGCAGGGATATCCTCCAAGAGACCCAGTACTTC
CASSLSRRDILQETQYF
>TRBV10-2|-|-|TRBJ1-5
TGCGCCAGCAGTGAGGTACAGCGGCAGCCCCAGCATTTT
CASSEVQRQPQHF
>TRBV28|-|-|TRBJ1-1
TGTGCCAGCAGTTTCCAGGGAAGATTGGCCACTGAAGCTTTCTTT
CASSFQGRLATEAFF
>TRBV12-5|-|-|TRBJ2-5
TGTGCTAGTGGTTACGGAGAGACCCAGTACTTC
CASGYGETQYF
>TRBV27|once|TRBD1|TRBJ1-2
TGTGCCAGCAGTCCCTCTCAGGGGGCCACGGGCCACACCTTC
CASSPSQGATGHTF
>TRBV19|-|-|TRBJ2-7
TGTGCCACGAGACGATTAGCGGATTATGGATACGAGCAGTACTTC
CATRRLADYGYEQYF
>TRBV7-6|few|-|TRBJ1-2
TGTGCCAGCAGCCAAGGGGCTCCCTCTGATTTCTATGGCTACACCTTC
CASSQGAPSDFYGYTF
>TRBV7-2|-|-|TRBJ2-3
TGTGCCACCTCCTTAAACGGATTGCTCACAGATACGCAGTATTTT
CATSLNGLLTDTQYF
>TRBV11-2|-|-|TRBJ1-1
TGTGCCAGCAGCTTACTTTCCAGACCCCGTAACACTGAAGCTTTCTTT
CASSLLSRPRNTEAFF
>TRBV5-1|-|-|TRBJ1-4
TGCGCCAGCAGCTTCCGGGGCCGTGAGGGTGAAAAACTGTTTTTT
CASSFRGREGEKLFF
>TRBV11-2|once|TRBD1|TRBJ2-5
TGTGCCAGCAGCTCCCCGGACAGGGCAGGGACCCAGTACTTC
CASSSPDRAGTQYF
>TRBV28|-|-|TRBJ1-1
TGTGCCAGCAGTTTAGCAGGGGCGACCCCTGAAGCTTTCTTT
CASSLAGATPEAFF
>TRBV28|-|-|TRBJ1-2
TGTGCCAGCAGGGTGGGGGTTAACTATGGCTACACCTTC
CASRVGVNYGYTF
>TRBV5-1|-|-|TRBJ2-2
TGCGCCAGCAATCCCATTACCGGCACGGAGCTGTTTTTT
CASNPITGTELFF
>TRBV11-2|once|TRBD1|TRBJ1-2
TGTGCCAGCAGCCCCATTAAGAAACAGGGGATCTATGGCTACACCTTC
CASSPIKKQGIYGYTF
>TRBV5-1|once|-|TRBJ1-3
TGCGCCAGCAGCTTGGTATCGGGGGACTCTGGAAACACCATATATTTT
CASSLVSGDSGNTIYF
>TRBV7-9|few|TRBD2|TRBJ2-1
TGTGCCAGCAGCTCTAGCGGGAGGGCCGGTAATGAGCAGTTCTTC
CASSSSGRAGNEQFF
>TRBV5-1|-|-|TRBJ1-2
TGCGCCAGCAGCTTGGAGCACAGCTCTAACTATGGCTACACCTTC
CASSLEHSSNYGYTF
>TRBV10-3|few|-|TRBJ1-5
TGTGCCATCAGTGTCGGGACCGTTAGCAATCAGCCCCAGCATTTT
CAISVGTVSNQPQHF
>TRBV6-1|few|TRBD1|TRBJ1-1
TGTGCCAGCAGTGAAGTCCGGGACAGACCTGCTTTCTTT
CASSEVRDRPAFF
>TRBV14|-|-|TRBJ2-2
TGTGCCAGCAGCCAACAGGCGACCGGGGAGCTGTTTTTT
CASSQQATGELFF
>TRBV19|-|TRBD2|TRBJ2-7
TGTGCCAGTAGTATCCAGCGGGACGGAGGCGAGCAGTACTTC
CASSIQRDGGEQYF
>TRBV28|few|-|TRBJ2-6
TGTGCCAGCAGAGATGGGTCTGGGGCCAACGTCCTGACTTTC
CASRDGSGANVLTF
>TRBV5-4|-|TRBD1|TRBJ1-1
TGTGCCATAGAAGTCCGGGACAGGGGGACTGAAGCTTTCTTT
CAIEVRDRGTEAFF
>TRBV29-1|-|-|TRBJ1-4
TGCAGCGTTGATGGCCCCAGCGGTGAAAAACTGTTTTTT
CSVDGPSGEKLFF
>TRBV19|-|TRBD2|TRBJ2-1
TGTGCCAGCACCAGCGCTGGGAGCGGGGATGAGCAGTTCTTC
CASTSAGSGDEQFF
>TRBV10-3|-|-|TRBJ1-3
TGTGCCACCGGCGTGGGAGGGATCTCTGGAAACACCATATATTTT
CATGVGGISGNTIYF
>TRBV28|-|-|TRBJ1-5
TGTGCCAGCCGCCTGGGGGGTCAGCCCCAGCATTTT
CASRLGGQPQHF
>TRBV30|-|-|TRBJ1-1
TGTGCCTGGACCGGTGGCCTGGGCACTGAAGCTTTCTTT
CAWTGGLGTEAFF
>TRBV30|-|-|TRBJ2-5
TGTGCCTGGAGTGTAGGTCAGGCCCAAGAGACCCAGTACTTC
CAWSVGQAQETQYF
>TRBV28|few|-|TRBJ1-4
TGTGCCAGCAGTTCCATCGCGGATAATGAAAAACTGTTTTTT
CASSSIADNEKLFF
>TRBV5-1|many|-|TRBJ2-3
TGCGCCAGCAGCTTGGCCGGGGGGCAAGATACGCAGTATTTT
CASSLAGGQDTQYF
>TRBV11-2|once|-|TRBJ1-5
TGTGCCAGCAGCTTAAGGGTTGGGCGGCCCCAGCATTTT
CASSLRVGRPQHF
>TRBV7-9|-|-|TRBJ2-7
TGTGCCAGTCAGACAGGTCCCTACGAGCAGTACTTC
CASQTGPYEQYF
>TRBV19|few|-|TRBJ1-5
TGTGCCAGTAGTATAGCGGGCGGCGGCAATCAGCCCCAGCATTTT
CASSIAGGGNQPQHF
>TRBV20-1|-|-|TRBJ2-1
TGCAGTGCTAGACCTTACAATGAGCAGTTCTTC
CSARPYNEQFF
>TRBV29-1|-|-|TRBJ2-5
TGCAGCGTCGCATTGGGAGAGACCCAGTACTTC
CSVALGETQYF
>TRBV9|-|-|TRBJ1-1
TGTGCCAGCAGCTGGGTGACAGCAAACACTGAAGCTTTCTTT
CASSWVTANTEAFF
>TRBV5-1|-|-|TRBJ2-2
TGCGCCAGCAAGGCGGGGTCGCACACCGGGGAGCTGTTTTTT
CASKAGSHTGELFF
>TRBV21-1|-|-|TRBJ2-5
TGTGCCAGCAGCAAGGTCTGGTACCAAGAGACCCAGTACTTC
CASSKVWYQETQYF
>TRBV7-3|-|-|TRBJ2-7
TGTGCCAGCAGCTTAGACTCGAACTACGAGCAGTACTTC
CASSLDSNYEQYF
>TRBV19|-|-|TRBJ1-2
TGTGCCAGTAGTCAGGGTCTTCACTATGGCTACACCTTC
CASSQGLHYGYTF